Listed here are 7 T cell receptor beta chains from one sample, sequenced in a study of identical twins. TCRdb called the 5' RACE reads again in MiXCR, with one record for every CDR3 protein. The sample lists 1.5 million to 2 million distinct CDR3 sequences, 32% occurring once. Sequencing was carried out using cord blood. These receptors were collected from a newborn girl in good health.

This sequence joins TRBV9 and TRBJ2-5; possible D gene TRBD1, 6 bases. The J call may be incorrect, as the DNA end agrees better with TRBJ2-7. CDR3 length: 13 amino acids. Germline V lookup: CDR1 SGDLS, CDR2 YYNGEE. The CDR3 spells CASSIGQKTEQYF. For the CDR3, the DNA is TGTGCCAGCAGCATCGGACAGAAAACCGAGCAGTACTTC.

In regard to this clonotype: Being one base from a much bigger clone, this may be a read error. The rearrangement uses TRBV9 and TRBJ2-5; D remains unclear. Trimming stripped 1 base from V and 11 bases from J, with 12 bases between. The CDR3 is made up of 12 amino acids. The germline V gene has CDR1 SGDLS and CDR2 YYNGEE. The CDR3 DNA follows: TGTGCCAGCAGCGTATCTAGTTTGGAGCAGTACTTC. This codes for CASSVSSLEQYF.

The chain is built from TRBV2 and TRBJ2-5; D is uncertain. CDR1 is SNHLY, CDR2 FYNNEI, per germline. Trimming removed 5 bases at V and 11 bases at J, with 18 bases between. The CDR3 covers 13 residues. CDR3 nucleotide sequence: TGTGCCAGCAGTAAGGACCAACCCCATGAGCAGTACTTC. Translating it yields CASSKDQPHEQYF.

This sequence joins TRBV7-9 and TRBJ1-1; TRBD1 might be the D (6 bases). This CDR3 comprises 14 residues. Per the germline V gene, CDR1 is SEHNR and CDR2 is FQNEAQ (reference sequence). V lost 5 bases, J lost 9 bases, and 19 bases lay in between. The CDR3 sequence is CASSEVQGRFQAFF. In DNA form, the CDR3 reads TGTGCCAGCAGCGAGGTCCAGGGGAGGTTCCAAGCTTTCTTT.

This chain links TRBV27 with TRBJ2-1, with 15 bases that match TRBD2. The V gene end was trimmed by 5 bases and the J gene end by 6 bases; junction bases not matched to a gene: 8. Germline CDR1 and CDR2: MNHEY and SMNVEV (reference sequence). This CDR3 region has 17 residues. The CDR3 sequence: CASSARGLAGGSNEQFF. The CDR3 nucleotides read TGTGCCAGCAGTGCCCGCGGACTAGCGGGAGGGTCCAATGAGCAGTTCTTC.

This rearrangement joins TRBV3-1 to TRBJ2-3; no definite D call. Germline CDR1 is LGHDT and CDR2 is YNNKEL (reference sequence). This CDR3 comprises 16 residues. Trimming stripped 1 base from V and 5 bases from J, with 16 bases between. DNA of the CDR3: TGTGCCAGCAGCCAAGGGATCTGGAGTCGTGGAGATACGCAGTATTTT. Translated: CASSQGIWSRGDTQYF.

The gene calls are TRBV19 and TRBJ2-7; D ambiguous. CDR1 and CDR2 (germline): LNHDA, SQIVND (reference sequence). Trimming pared 3 bases from V and 2 bases from J, leaving 5 bases between. CDR3 size: 12 residues. The CDR3 coding sequence is TGTGCCAGTAGTATGGCGCCCTACGAGCAGTACTTC. It specifies CASSMAPYEQYF.